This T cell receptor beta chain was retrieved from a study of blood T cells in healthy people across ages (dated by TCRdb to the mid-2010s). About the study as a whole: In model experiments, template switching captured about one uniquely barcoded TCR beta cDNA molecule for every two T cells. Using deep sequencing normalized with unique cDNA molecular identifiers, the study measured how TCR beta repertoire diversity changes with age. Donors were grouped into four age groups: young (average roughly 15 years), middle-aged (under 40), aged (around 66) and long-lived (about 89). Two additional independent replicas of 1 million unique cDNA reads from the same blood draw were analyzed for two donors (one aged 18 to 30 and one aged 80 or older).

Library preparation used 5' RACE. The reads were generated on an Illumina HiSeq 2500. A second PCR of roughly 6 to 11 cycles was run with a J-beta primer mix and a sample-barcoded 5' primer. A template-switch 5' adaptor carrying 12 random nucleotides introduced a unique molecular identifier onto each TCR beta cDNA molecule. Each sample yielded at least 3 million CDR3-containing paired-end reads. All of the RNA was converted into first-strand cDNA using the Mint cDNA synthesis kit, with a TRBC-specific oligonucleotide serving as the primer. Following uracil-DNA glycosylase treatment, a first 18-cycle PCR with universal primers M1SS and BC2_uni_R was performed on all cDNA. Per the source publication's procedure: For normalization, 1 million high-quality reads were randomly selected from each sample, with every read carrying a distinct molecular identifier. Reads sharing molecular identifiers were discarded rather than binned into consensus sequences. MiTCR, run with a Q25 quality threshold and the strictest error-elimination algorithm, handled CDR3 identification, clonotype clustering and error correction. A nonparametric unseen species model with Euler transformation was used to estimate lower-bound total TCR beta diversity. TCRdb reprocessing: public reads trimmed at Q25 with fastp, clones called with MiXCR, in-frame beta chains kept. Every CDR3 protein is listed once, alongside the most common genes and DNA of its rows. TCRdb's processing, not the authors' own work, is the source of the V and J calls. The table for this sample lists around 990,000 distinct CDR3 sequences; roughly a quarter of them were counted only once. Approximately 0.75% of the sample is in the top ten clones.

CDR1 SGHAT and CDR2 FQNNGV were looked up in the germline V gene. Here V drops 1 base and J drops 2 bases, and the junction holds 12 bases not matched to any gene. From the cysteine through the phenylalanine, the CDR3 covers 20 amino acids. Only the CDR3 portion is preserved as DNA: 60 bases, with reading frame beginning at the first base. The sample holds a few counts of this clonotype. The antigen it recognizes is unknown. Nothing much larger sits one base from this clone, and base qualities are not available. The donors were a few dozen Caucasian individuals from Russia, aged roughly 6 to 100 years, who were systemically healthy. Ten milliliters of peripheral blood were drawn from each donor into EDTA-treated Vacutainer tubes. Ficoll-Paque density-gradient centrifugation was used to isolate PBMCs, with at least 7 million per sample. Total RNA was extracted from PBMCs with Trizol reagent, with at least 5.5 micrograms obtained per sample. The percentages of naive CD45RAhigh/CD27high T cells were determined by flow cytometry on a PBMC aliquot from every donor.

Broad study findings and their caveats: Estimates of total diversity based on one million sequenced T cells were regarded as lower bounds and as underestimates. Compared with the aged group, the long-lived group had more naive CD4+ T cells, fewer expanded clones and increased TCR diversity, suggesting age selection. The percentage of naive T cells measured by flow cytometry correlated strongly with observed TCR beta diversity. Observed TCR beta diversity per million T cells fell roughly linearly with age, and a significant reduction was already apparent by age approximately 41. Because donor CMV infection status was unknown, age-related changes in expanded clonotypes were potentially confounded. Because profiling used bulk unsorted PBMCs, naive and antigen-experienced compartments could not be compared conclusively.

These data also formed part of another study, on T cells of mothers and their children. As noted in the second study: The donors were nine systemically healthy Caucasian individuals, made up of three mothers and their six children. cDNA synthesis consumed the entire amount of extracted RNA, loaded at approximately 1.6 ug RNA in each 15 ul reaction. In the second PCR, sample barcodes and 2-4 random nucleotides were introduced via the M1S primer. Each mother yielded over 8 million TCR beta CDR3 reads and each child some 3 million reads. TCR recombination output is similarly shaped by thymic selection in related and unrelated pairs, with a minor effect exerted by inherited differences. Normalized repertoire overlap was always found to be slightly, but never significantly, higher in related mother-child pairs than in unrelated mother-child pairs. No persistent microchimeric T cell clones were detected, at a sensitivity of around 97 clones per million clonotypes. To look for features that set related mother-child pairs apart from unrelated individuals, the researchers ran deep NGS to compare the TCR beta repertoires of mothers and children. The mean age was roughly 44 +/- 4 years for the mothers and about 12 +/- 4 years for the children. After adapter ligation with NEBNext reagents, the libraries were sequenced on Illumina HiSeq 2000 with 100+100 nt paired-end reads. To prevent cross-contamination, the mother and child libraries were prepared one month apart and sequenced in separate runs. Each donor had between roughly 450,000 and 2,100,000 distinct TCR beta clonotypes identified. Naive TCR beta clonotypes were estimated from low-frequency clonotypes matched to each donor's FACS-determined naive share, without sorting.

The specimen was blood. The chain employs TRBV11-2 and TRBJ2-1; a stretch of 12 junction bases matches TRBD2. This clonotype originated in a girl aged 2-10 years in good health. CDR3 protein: CASSLVGLAGGQSPYNEQFF. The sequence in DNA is TGTGCCAGCAGCTTAGTCGGTCTAGCGGGGGGGCAGAGCCCCTACAATGAGCAGTTCTTC.